This T cell receptor (beta chain) was recovered during a study of T cell changes during pregnancy in multiple sclerosis. The CDR3 runs 13 residues. Germline V gene lookup returns CDR1 MNHNY and CDR2 SVGAGI (reference sequence). V was cut by 5 bases and J by 5 bases, with 12 bases left in between. Assay: immunoSEQ multiplex PCR; the TCRdb copy retains only in-frame clones and omits some. The sample contains 40,000 to 60,000 clones, approximately 92% of which appear only once. The chain is built from TRBV6-6 and TRBJ1-1, with D uncertain. This clonotype originated in a female donor with multiple sclerosis, enrolled in a pregnancy study. This specimen consisted of CD4+ T cells from peripheral blood mononuclear cells, obtained in the third trimester of pregnancy. CDR3 in amino acids: CASSKGGRTEAFF. For the CDR3, the DNA is TGTGCCAGCAGTAAAGGAGGCAGGACTGAAGCTTTCTTT.